These T cell receptor beta chains were read from a single sample in a study of identical twins. One entry per CDR3 protein results from TCRdb running MiXCR on the 5' RACE reads. This table holds 310,000 or so distinct CDR3 sequences, around 9.7% found once. This same sample was also taken into another study, of yellow fever vaccine responses in identical twins.

Sequencing was performed on CD8+ T cells sorted from blood. The receptor source for this set is a woman under 30 in good health. The CDR3 runs from the conserved cysteine through the conserved F or W. A D gene is named only where the DNA matches it firmly. Only part of the rows carry a size: once, few, many, or a class if the clone is expanded.

v_gene,j_gene,d_gene,abundance,CDR3aa,CDR3nt
TRBV28,TRBJ2-7,-,few,CASSLLGTAGEQYF,TGTGCCAGCAGTTTGTTGGGCACGGCCGGTGAGCAGTACTTC
TRBV6-5,TRBJ2-1,-,-,CASSYAYQAEPLYNEQFF,TGTGCCAGCAGTTATGCCTACCAAGCGGAACCCCTCTACAATGAGCAGTTCTTC
TRBV7-2,TRBJ2-7,TRBD2,many,CASSSWGGSGRSYEQYF,TGTGCCAGCAGCTCATGGGGAGGTAGCGGGAGGTCATACGAGCAGTACTTC
TRBV28,TRBJ2-7,-,-,CASRAGVGFYEQYF,TGTGCCAGCAGAGCAGGGGTGGGGTTTTACGAGCAGTACTTC
TRBV20-1,TRBJ2-1,TRBD2,few,CSAVGLADYNEQFF,TGCAGTGCTGTGGGACTAGCGGACTACAATGAGCAGTTCTTC
TRBV5-1,TRBJ2-7,-,few,CASSLEVLGDEQYF,TGCGCCAGCAGCTTGGAGGTCTTGGGGGACGAGCAGTACTTC
TRBV20-1,TRBJ2-7,TRBD2,-,CSARSGGGPYEQYF,TGCAGTGCTAGATCGGGGGGGGGTCCCTACGAGCAGTACTTC
TRBV6-5,TRBJ2-3,-,-,CASSYSAVLGTDTQYF,TGTGCCAGCAGTTACTCAGCGGTCCTAGGAACAGATACGCAGTATTTT
TRBV10-3,TRBJ2-7,-,many,CAISESGDTYEQYF,TGTGCCATCAGTGAGTCCGGGGATACCTACGAGCAGTACTTC
TRBV28,TRBJ2-3,TRBD2,-,CASSFSGDSTDTQYF,TGTGCCAGCAGTTTTAGCGGGGATAGCACAGATACGCAGTATTTT
TRBV4-2,TRBJ1-2,-,many,CASSLVWGADGYTF,TGTGCCAGCAGCCTCGTATGGGGGGCGGATGGCTACACCTTC
TRBV6-1,TRBJ2-2,-,-,CASSEAVSGGWDTGELFF,TGTGCCAGCAGTGAAGCGGTCTCCGGGGGCTGGGACACCGGGGAGCTGTTTTTT
TRBV4-2,TRBJ2-1,-,-,CASSQDLAGSREQFF,TGTGCCAGCAGCCAAGATCTGGCCGGGAGCCGGGAGCAGTTCTTC
TRBV7-2,TRBJ2-7,-,-,CASSLSLSDLSYEQYF,TGTGCCAGCAGCTTAAGTCTCAGCGACCTTTCCTACGAGCAGTACTTC
TRBV4-3,TRBJ2-1,TRBD2,many,CASSQDRLAVYNEQFF,TGCGCCAGCAGCCAAGATCGACTAGCGGTCTACAATGAGCAGTTCTTC
TRBV2,TRBJ2-3,-,-,CASSESVGKSTDTQYF,TGTGCCAGCAGTGAATCCGTAGGAAAAAGCACAGATACGCAGTATTTT
TRBV30,TRBJ2-1,-,-,CAWEAGEQFF,TGTGCCTGGGAGGCGGGTGAGCAGTTCTTC
TRBV6-2/TRBV6-3,TRBJ1-2,-,-,CASSYVTSYGYTF,TGTGCCAGCAGTTACGTGACTTCCTATGGCTACACCTTC
TRBV10-3,TRBJ2-3,-,many,CAISESPTDGSTDTQYF,TGTGCCATCAGTGAGTCGCCTACGGACGGAAGCACAGATACGCAGTATTTT
TRBV29-1,TRBJ2-7,TRBD2,many,CSVRAGGAEQYF,TGCAGCGTTCGAGCGGGGGGGGCCGAGCAGTACTTC
TRBV5-6,TRBJ1-1,-,-,CASSLQDYTEAFF,TGTGCCAGCAGCCTACAGGACTACACTGAAGCTTTCTTT
TRBV4-3,TRBJ1-1,-,many,CASSQSRITEAFF,TGCGCCAGCAGCCAATCGCGGATCACTGAAGCTTTCTTT
TRBV12-3/TRBV12-4,TRBJ2-5,-,-,CASSSSGTLETQYF,TGTGCCAGCAGTTCCTCCGGGACACTAGAGACCCAGTACTTC
TRBV6-2/TRBV6-3,TRBJ2-6,TRBD2,many,CASSYSSLAGSAGANVLTF,TGTGCCAGCAGTTACTCGAGTCTAGCGGGGTCTGCTGGGGCCAACGTCCTGACTTTC
TRBV7-9,TRBJ2-3,TRBD2,many,CASSGLAVTDTQYF,TGTGCCAGCAGCGGACTAGCGGTCACAGATACGCAGTATTTT
TRBV21-1,TRBJ2-7,-,few,CASSKWTDSYEQYF,TGTGCCAGCAGCAAATGGACTGACTCCTACGAGCAGTACTTC
TRBV12-3/TRBV12-4,TRBJ2-2,-,many,CASSFLVRVGTGELFF,TGTGCCAGCAGTTTTTTGGTCAGGGTTGGAACCGGGGAGCTGTTTTTT
TRBV4-3,TRBJ2-1,-,-,CASSRGTSSNEQFF,TGCGCCAGCAGCCGGGGGACGAGTAGTAATGAGCAGTTCTTC
TRBV12-3/TRBV12-4,TRBJ2-4,TRBD2,many,CASSSSSGGAKNIQYF,TGTGCCAGCAGTTCCTCTAGCGGGGGGGCCAAAAACATTCAGTACTTC
TRBV2,TRBJ2-7,TRBD2,-,CATEPGLAGTSSYEQYF,TGTGCCACCGAACCGGGACTAGCGGGGACGAGCTCCTACGAGCAGTACTTC
TRBV4-1,TRBJ1-1,-,-,CASSQRGAGHMNTEAFF,TGCGCCAGCAGCCAAAGGGGAGCAGGGCACATGAACACTGAAGCTTTCTTT
TRBV10-3,TRBJ2-5,-,many,CAISDPSGDVQETQYF,TGTGCCATCAGTGACCCATCGGGAGACGTGCAAGAGACCCAGTACTTC
TRBV30,TRBJ2-2,-,-,CAWQGGSGELFF,TGTGCCTGGCAGGGGGGGAGCGGGGAGCTGTTTTTT
TRBV12-3/TRBV12-4,TRBJ2-3,TRBD1,-,CASSSGTGLGDTQYF,TGTGCCAGCAGTTCCGGGACAGGGCTGGGAGATACGCAGTATTTT
TRBV11-2,TRBJ2-3,TRBD2,few,CASMAGGITDTQYF,TGTGCCAGCATGGCGGGGGGTATCACAGATACGCAGTATTTT
TRBV7-6,TRBJ2-1,-,few,CASSSNLNSYNEQFF,TGTGCCAGCAGCTCCAACCTCAACTCCTACAATGAGCAGTTCTTC
TRBV6-1,TRBJ2-3,-,-,CASSETGLRYTDTQYF,TGTGCCAGCAGTGAAACAGGCCTACGATACACAGATACGCAGTATTTT
TRBV6-4,TRBJ1-5,-,many,CASSDPGGPGAAGNQPQHF,TGTGCCAGCAGTGACCCGGGAGGCCCAGGGGCGGCTGGCAATCAGCCCCAGCATTTT
TRBV3-1,TRBJ2-1,TRBD2,few,CASSFPGLADNEQFF,TGTGCCAGCAGCTTTCCGGGACTAGCGGACAATGAGCAGTTCTTC
TRBV6-5,TRBJ2-3,TRBD2,-,CASSYSSGGAAHTQYF,TGTGCCAGCAGTTACTCTAGCGGGGGGGCCGCCCATACGCAGTATTTT
TRBV5-6,TRBJ2-3,TRBD2,few,CASSITSGSSTDTQYF,TGTGCCAGCAGCATAACTAGCGGCTCAAGCACAGATACGCAGTATTTT
TRBV28,TRBJ2-7,-,many,CASSYPANYEQYF,TGTGCCAGCAGTTACCCTGCGAACTACGAGCAGTACTTC
TRBV12-3/TRBV12-4,TRBJ2-1,TRBD2,-,CASSLGLSGTSGGNEQFF,TGTGCCAGCAGTTTAGGACTCTCCGGGACTAGCGGGGGCAATGAGCAGTTCTTC